What follows are 16 T cell receptor beta chains derived from one specimen sequenced in a study of T cells in women clearing cervical HPV infection. Assay used: immunoSEQ multiplex PCR; TCRdb lists only in-frame clones, some missing. Its clone listing holds around 44,000 clones. Input material: blood buffy coat. The receptor source for this set is a woman aged 18-70 years with a cervical HPV16 infection that either progressed to CIN3+ or cleared (not recorded which).

As to this clone: The read ends 3 residues shy of where the CDR3 ends; the end is completed using the germline J gene. V usage is TRBV30 and J usage is TRBJ2-1; a possible D gene is TRBD1 (6 bases). The CDR3 length is 16 residues. Trimming took 3 bases from V and 0 from J, leaving 15 bases between them. CDR1 is GTSNPN, CDR2 SVGIG, per germline (reference sequence). The CDR3 is CAWSPPTTGSYNEQFF. The DNA read from the CDR3 is TGTGCCTGGAGCCCACCAACGACAGGCTCCTACAATGAG.

Turning to this clone: The read comes to an end 3 residues before the CDR3 does, leaving the germline J gene to fill in the end. This chain connects TRBV19 to TRBJ2-3; D is possibly TRBD1 (5 bases). In germline, CDR1 is LNHDA, CDR2 SQIVND (reference sequence). V was trimmed by 6 bases and J by 4 bases, leaving 14 bases between them. This CDR3 is built from 14 residues. This CDR3 reads CASRSMQGADTQYF. CDR3 DNA (partial): TGTGCCAGTAGATCCATGCAGGGCGCAGATACG. The variable domain in full, with the rest retrieved from reference TRBV19 and TRBJ2-3, is DGGITQSPKYLFRKEGQNVTLSCEQNLNHDAMYWYRQDPGQGLRLIYYSQIVNDFQKGDIAEGYSVSREKKESFPLTVTSAQKNPTAFYLCASRSMQGADTQYFGPGTRLTVL.

As to this clone: From the germline J gene comes the end of the CDR3, since the read stops 3 residues before it. The chain has TRBV20-1 and TRBJ2-5, with D perhaps TRBD2 (5 bases). This CDR3 has 14 residues. CDR1 and CDR2 (germline): DFQATT, SNEGSKA (reference sequence). Trimming took 1 base from V and 1 from J, leaving 10 bases between them. This chain's CDR3 is CSARVVAGQETQYF. CDR3 DNA (partial): TGCAGTGCTAGAGTAGTGGCGGGCCAAGAGACC.

As regards this clone: The read ends 3 residues before the CDR3 terminus; that terminus is restored from the germline J gene. The chain couples TRBV5-1 to TRBJ1-1; a possible D gene is TRBD1 (6 bases). V lost 4 bases, J lost 3 bases, and 10 bases lay in between. The CDR3 covers 13 residues. Per germline, CDR1 SGHRS and CDR2 YFSETQ. The CDR3 bases that were read are TGCGCCAGCAGCCCAGGGGTAGACACTGAA. The encoded protein is CASSPGVDTE. The whole CDR3 region reads CASSPGVDTEAFF.

Concerning this clone: The read ends 3 residues shy of where the CDR3 ends; the end is completed using the germline J gene. This rearrangement joins TRBV18 to TRBJ1-3; TRBD1 agrees at 8 bases. Losses at the gene ends were 3 bases for V and 0 bases for J; bases not matched to a gene: 4. The CDR3 is made up of 16 amino acids. Germline V lookup: CDR1 KGHSH, CDR2 LQKENI. The CDR3 is CASSPPDRVSGNTIYF. The sequenced CDR3 bases are TGTGCCAGCTCACCGCCGGACAGGGTCTCTGGAAACACC. Complete variable domain (other parts from reference TRBV18 and TRBJ1-3): NAGVMQNPRHLVRRRGQEARLRCSPMKGHSHVYWYRQLPEEGLKFMVYLQKENIIDESGMPKERFSAEFPKEGPSILRIQQVVRGDSAAYFCASSPPDRVSGNTIYFGEGSWLTVV.

This chain's CDR3 is CASSSTGAGANVLTF. The DNA read from the CDR3 is TGTGCCAGCAGCTCTACAGGGGCTGGGGCCAACGTC. The J gene is TRBJ2-6, the V gene TRBV7-3; 7 bases agree with TRBD1. The sequenced fragment ends 3 residues before the CDR3 boundary, so the rest is inferred from the germline J gene. The germline CDR1 and CDR2 sequences are SGHTA and FQGTGA. Trimming took 4 bases from V and 2 from J; bases not matched to a gene: 2. The CDR3 runs to 15 residues.

On this clone itself: The read finishes 3 residues shy of the CDR3 end, and the germline J gene is used to complete it. The V and J genes are TRBV10-1 and TRBJ1-1; no clear D gene. V was clipped by 0 bases and J by 1 base, with 6 bases between them. Germline V lookup: CDR1 WNHNN, CDR2 SYGVQD (reference sequence). The CDR3 sequence is 14 residues long. The part of the CDR3 DNA that was read is TGCGCCAGCAGTGAGTCGACGGGGAACACTGAA. As protein: CASSESTGNTE. The whole CDR3 protein is CASSESTGNTEAFF.

Remarks on this clone: The read stops 3 residues short of the end of the CDR3; the missing end is completed from the germline J gene. The chain combines TRBV28 with TRBJ1-1; D uncertain. With 5 bases removed from V and 4 bases from J, the gap between germline ends came to 14 bases. This CDR3 is 14 amino acids long. The V gene's germline CDR1 is MDHEN and CDR2 SYDVKM. The CDR3 DNA, read in part, is TGTGCCAGCAGTCTCGATCAGGCCCCCACTGAA. Amino acid sequence: CASSLDQAPTE. In full, the CDR3 is CASSLDQAPTEAFF.

For this clone: From the germline J gene comes the end of the CDR3, since the read stops 3 residues before it. The gene calls are TRBV10-2 and TRBJ2-7, with D perhaps matching TRBD1 (5 bases). Trimming cost V 3 bases and J 0 bases, with 15 bases left between them. Germline CDR1 is WSHSY and CDR2 is SAAADI. The CDR3 extends over 16 amino acids. The CDR3 bases that were read are TGCGCCAGCAGTGAATTCCGACAGTCTATCTCCTACGAG. Its protein is CASSEFRQSISYE. The entire CDR3 reads CASSEFRQSISYEQYF.

With regard to this clone: The CDR3 is cut off 3 residues early in the read; its end comes from the germline J gene. The chain joins TRBV5-1 to TRBJ2-3; TRBD2 agrees at 15 bases. The J segment lost 5 bases and the V segment lost 3 bases, leaving 10 bases of the junction unmatched. This CDR3 region has 18 residues. Germline loops: CDR1 SGHRS, CDR2 YFSETQ. The CDR3 here is CASSSGLAGGAPVDTQYF. The DNA read from the CDR3 is TGCGCCAGCAGCTCGGGACTAGCGGGGGGCGCCCCGGTAGATACG.

A remark on this clone: Read coverage stops 3 residues before the CDR3 terminus; the germline J gene supplies the remainder. The chain carries TRBV14 and TRBJ1-1, with D possibly being TRBD1 (6 bases). CDR3 size: 14 residues. Per germline, CDR1 SGHDN and CDR2 FVKESK. Trimming removed 6 bases from V and 4 bases from J, with 15 bases in between. The CDR3 DNA, read in part, is TGTGCCAGCAGTCGAACAGGGTATGGCACTGAA. Translating gives CASSRTGYGTE. The CDR3, in full, reads CASSRTGYGTEAFF.

Turning to this clone: Read sequence stops 3 residues before the CDR3 end, and the germline J gene provides the missing end. The chain recombines TRBV18 with TRBJ2-5; D is perhaps TRBD2 (6 bases). The germline V gene has CDR1 KGHSH and CDR2 LQKENI. Trimming removed 0 bases at V and 3 bases at J, with 8 bases between. This CDR3 has 14 amino acids. The sequenced CDR3 bases are TGTGCCAGCTCACCACCGGGCGGGAAAGAGACC. Its translation: CASSPPGGKET. The full CDR3 reads CASSPPGGKETQYF.

In regard to this clone: The read gets to within 3 residues of the CDR3 end, and the germline J gene fills in the rest. This chain connects TRBV19 to TRBJ2-2, with 13 bases that match TRBD2. V shed 0 bases, J shed 5 bases, and the junction held 3 bases outside the gene matches. The CDR3 consists of 17 residues. The V gene's germline CDR1 is LNHDA and CDR2 SQIVND (reference sequence). The CDR3 sequence is CASSIELAGGRTGELFF. The covered CDR3 bases are TGTGCCAGTAGTATAGAACTAGCGGGGGGGAGGACCGGGGAG.

Comment on this clone: The read ends 3 residues shy of where the CDR3 ends; the end is completed using the germline J gene. This sequence joins TRBV29-1 and TRBJ2-1, with 7 bases that match TRBD2. The CDR3 totals 13 residues. Trimming cost V 5 bases and J 6 bases; bases outside gene matches: 7. Germline assignment: CDR1 SQVTM and CDR2 ANQGSEA. The DNA read from the CDR3 is TGCAGCGTTTATGGCGGGAGAGGCAATGAG. Translating it yields CSVYGGRGNE. The full-length CDR3 reads as CSVYGGRGNEQFF.

As concerns this clone: The CDR3 end lies 3 residues beyond the end of the read and is filled in from the germline J gene. The chain couples TRBV7-6 to TRBJ2-5, with D possibly being TRBD1 (5 bases). Germline lookup yields CDR1 SGHVS and CDR2 FNYEAQ. V dropped 11 bases and J dropped 0 bases, with 13 bases sitting between them. This CDR3 is built from 13 residues. The CDR3 here is CADSEAYQETQYF. CDR3 DNA (partial): TGTGCCGACAGCGAAGCCTACCAAGAGACC.

A word on this clone: The read stops 3 residues short of the end of the CDR3; the missing end is completed from the germline J gene. The genes are TRBV19 and TRBJ2-5, with TRBD2 as a possible D gene (6 bases). CDR1 is LNHDA, CDR2 SQIVND, per germline (reference sequence). Trimming pared 6 bases from V and 2 bases from J, leaving 13 bases between. The CDR3 consists of 14 residues. The CDR3 spells CASRARGGQETQYF. The CDR3 bases that were read are TGTGCCAGTAGAGCCCGGGGAGGACAAGAGACC.